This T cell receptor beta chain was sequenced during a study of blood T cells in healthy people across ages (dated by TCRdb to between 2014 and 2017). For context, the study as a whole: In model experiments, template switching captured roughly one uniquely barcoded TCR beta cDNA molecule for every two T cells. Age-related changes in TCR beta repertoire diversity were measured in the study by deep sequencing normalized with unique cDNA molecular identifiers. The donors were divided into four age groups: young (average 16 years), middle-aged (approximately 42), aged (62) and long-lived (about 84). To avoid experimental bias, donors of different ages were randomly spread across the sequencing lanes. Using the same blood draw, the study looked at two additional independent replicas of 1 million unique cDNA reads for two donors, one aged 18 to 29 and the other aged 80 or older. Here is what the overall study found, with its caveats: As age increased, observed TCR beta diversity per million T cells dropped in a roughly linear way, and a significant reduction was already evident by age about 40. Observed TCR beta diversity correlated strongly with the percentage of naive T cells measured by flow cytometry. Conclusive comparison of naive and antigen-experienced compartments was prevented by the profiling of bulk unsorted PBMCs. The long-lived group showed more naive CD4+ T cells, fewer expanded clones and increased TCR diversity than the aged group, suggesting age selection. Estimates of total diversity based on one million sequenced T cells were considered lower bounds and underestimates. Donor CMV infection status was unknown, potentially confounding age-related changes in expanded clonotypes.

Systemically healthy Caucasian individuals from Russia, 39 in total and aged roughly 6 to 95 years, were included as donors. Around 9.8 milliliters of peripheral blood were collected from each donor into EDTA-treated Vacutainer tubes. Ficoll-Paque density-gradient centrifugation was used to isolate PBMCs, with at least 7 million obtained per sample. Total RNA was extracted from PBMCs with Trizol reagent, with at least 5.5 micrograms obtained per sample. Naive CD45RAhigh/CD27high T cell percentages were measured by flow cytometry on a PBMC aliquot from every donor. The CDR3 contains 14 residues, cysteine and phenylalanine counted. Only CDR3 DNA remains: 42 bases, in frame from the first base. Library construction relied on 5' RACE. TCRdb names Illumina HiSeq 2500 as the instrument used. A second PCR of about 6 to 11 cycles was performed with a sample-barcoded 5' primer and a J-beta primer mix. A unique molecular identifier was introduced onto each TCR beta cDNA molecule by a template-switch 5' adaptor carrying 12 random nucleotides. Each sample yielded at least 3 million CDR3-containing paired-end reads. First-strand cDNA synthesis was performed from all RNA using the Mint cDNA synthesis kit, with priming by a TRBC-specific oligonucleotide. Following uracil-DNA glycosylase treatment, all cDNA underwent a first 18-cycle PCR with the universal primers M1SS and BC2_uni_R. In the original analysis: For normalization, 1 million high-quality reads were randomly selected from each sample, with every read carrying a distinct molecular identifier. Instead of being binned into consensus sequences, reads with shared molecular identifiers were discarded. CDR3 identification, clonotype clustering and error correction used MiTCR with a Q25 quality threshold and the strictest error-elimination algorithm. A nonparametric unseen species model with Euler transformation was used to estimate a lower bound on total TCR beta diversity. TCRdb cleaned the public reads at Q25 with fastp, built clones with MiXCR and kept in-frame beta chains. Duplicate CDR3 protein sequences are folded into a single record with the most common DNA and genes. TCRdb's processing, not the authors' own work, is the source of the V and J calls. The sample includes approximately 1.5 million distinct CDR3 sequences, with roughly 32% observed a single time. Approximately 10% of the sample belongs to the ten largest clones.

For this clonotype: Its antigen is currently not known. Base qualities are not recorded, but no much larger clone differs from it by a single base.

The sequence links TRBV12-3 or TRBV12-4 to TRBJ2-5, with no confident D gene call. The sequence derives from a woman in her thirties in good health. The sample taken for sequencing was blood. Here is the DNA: TGTGCTGGCGGCCTTGGGCCTCGGTCGGAGACCCAGTACTTC. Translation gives CAGGLGPRSETQYF.